The 16 T cell receptor beta chains below were found in one sample sequenced in a study of post-analysis software for immune sequencing data. Overall study results and limits: The study found TRBV5-6, TRBV5-1 and TRBV20-1 among five or six TRBV segments more frequent in patients than controls.

Unique molecular identifiers were carried by the TCR beta cDNA libraries. TCRdb itself ran the PCR reads through MiXCR, one entry per CDR3 protein. Of fewer than 850,000 distinct CDR3 sequences detected, around 27% appear once; the ten largest clones hold roughly 0.53%. For these receptors, no antigen is known. Sequenced material: blood. These receptors were taken from a girl aged 5 to 17 with multiple sclerosis.

The rearrangement joins TRBV20-1 to TRBJ2-7; D perhaps matches TRBD1 (6 bases). V dropped 0 bases and J dropped 3 bases, with 12 bases sitting between them. Germline loops: CDR1 DFQATT, CDR2 SNEGSKA (reference sequence). The CDR3 has 14 amino acids. CDR3 in amino acids: CSARDPGQHYEQYF. As DNA, the CDR3 is TGCAGTGCTAGAGATCCGGGACAACACTACGAGCAGTACTTC.

Regarding this clonotype: At one end, the junction sequence differs from germline, possibly due to a read error. This chain links TRBV20-1 with TRBJ2-3, with TRBD1 identical over 9 bases. Germline V gene sequence: CDR1 DFQATT, CDR2 SNEGSKA (reference sequence). CDR3 length equals 15 residues. This chain's CDR3 is CSASRGQGSTDAQYF. As DNA, the CDR3 is TGCAGTGCTTCACGAGGACAGGGGAGCACAGATGCGCAGTATTTT.

This clonotype was found a few times. The chain has TRBV20-1 and TRBJ1-4; D gene ambiguous. Germline V gene lookup returns CDR1 DFQATT and CDR2 SNEGSKA (reference sequence). The CDR3 is made up of 13 amino acids. CDR3 in DNA: TGCAGAGCACAGCAGACAACTAATGAAAAACTGTTTTTT. It translates to CRAQQTTNEKLFF.

Only a few counts were recorded for this clonotype. V and J are TRBV7-2 and TRBJ2-4, with 10 bases identical to TRBD1. V shed 5 bases and J 5 bases; nucleotides not matched to a gene: 9. This CDR3 is built from 16 residues. Germline-derived CDR1 and CDR2 are SGHTA and FQGNSA. The CDR3 region is CASSLQDRGFQNIQYF. The CDR3 coding sequence is TGTGCCAGCAGCCTCCAGGACAGGGGGTTCCAAAACATTCAGTACTTC.

This clonotype has more than one count but fewer than ten. The rearrangement uses TRBV7-2 and TRBJ1-2; 12 positions match TRBD1. CDR1 is SGHTA and CDR2 is FQGNSA in the germline V gene. Germline trimming cut 5 bases from V and 8 bases from J; bases unmatched to any gene: 18. CDR3 size: 18 residues. CDR3 residues: CASSPRGTPGQGATGYTF. DNA of the CDR3: TGTGCCAGCAGCCCCAGGGGGACTCCGGGACAGGGGGCGACCGGCTACACCTTC.

The genes are TRBV12-5 and TRBJ1-1, with D unresolved. The CDR3 totals 13 residues. The V end lost 1 base, the J end lost 1 base, and 4 bases lay between the germline ends. Germline assignment: CDR1 LGHNT and CDR2 FRNRAP. CDR3 region: CASGLEENTEAFF. Here the CDR3 DNA reads TGTGCTAGTGGTTTGGAGGAGAACACTGAAGCTTTCTTT.

The chain combines TRBV5-1 with TRBJ1-1; 8 nucleotides align to TRBD1. V was pared by 5 bases and J by 0 bases, with 12 bases of the junction left unmatched. This CDR3 spans 17 amino acids. CDR1 SGHRS and CDR2 YFSETQ come from the germline V gene. The CDR3 DNA reads as TGCGCCAGCAGACCTATCCCGGGACAGGCTATGAACACTGAAGCTTTCTTT. Translation gives CASRPIPGQAMNTEAFF. The variable domain in full, completed from reference TRBV5-1 and TRBJ1-1, reads KAGVTQTPRYLIKTRGQQVTLSCSPISGHRSVSWYQQTPGQGLQFLFEYFSETQRNKGNFPGRFSGRQFSNSRSEMNVSTLELGDSALYLCASRPIPGQAMNTEAFFGQGTRLTVV.

This clonotype was seen more than once but under ten times. V usage is TRBV7-9 and J usage is TRBJ2-1, with TRBD2 matching 8 bases. The CDR3 is 18 residues long. The V gene end was trimmed by 5 bases and the J gene end by 2 bases; junction bases not matched to a gene: 14. The germline gives CDR1 SEHNR, CDR2 FQNEAQ (reference sequence). Written as DNA, the CDR3 is TGTGCCAGCAGCGGAGACCGACTAGCGCAAGCTACCTACAATGAGCAGTTCTTC. Translated, it gives CASSGDRLAQATYNEQFF. The full variable domain, its missing parts supplied by reference TRBV7-9 and TRBJ2-1, is DTGVSQNPRHKITKRGQNVTFRCDPISEHNRLYWYRQTLGQGPEFLTYFQNEAQLEKSRLLSDRFSAERPKGSFSTLEIQRTEQGDSAMYLCASSGDRLAQATYNEQFFGPGTRLTVL.

With respect to this clonotype: An end of the junction differs from the germline gene, which may be a read error. The rearrangement uses TRBV7-9 and TRBJ1-4; tentative D call: TRBD1 (5 bases). Germline V lookup: CDR1 SEHNR, CDR2 FQNEAQ (reference sequence). The CDR3 is 17 amino acids. CDR3 protein: CASSKNPPRATNENLFF. DNA of the CDR3: TGTGCCAGCAGCAAAAATCCCCCCAGGGCAACTAATGAAAACCTGTTTTTT.

This CDR3 is CSAKAGGYYNEQFF. The CDR3 nucleotides read TGCAGTGCTAAAGCGGGGGGATATTACAATGAGCAGTTCTTC. This sequence joins TRBV20-1 and TRBJ2-1; 9 bases align to TRBD2. The CDR3 covers 14 residues. The ends lost 4 bases at V and 4 bases at J; junction bases unmatched: 5. Germline V gene data show CDR1 as DFQATT and CDR2 as SNEGSKA (reference sequence).

This chain joins TRBV6-5 and TRBJ1-5; tentatively, D is TRBD1 (5 bases). CDR3 size: 13 residues. Germline V gene sequence: CDR1 MNHEY, CDR2 SVGAGI. V was pared by 8 bases and J by 7 bases, with 15 bases between. CDR3 amino acids: CASRSREGQPQHF. Here the CDR3 DNA reads TGTGCCAGCCGTTCAAGGGAGGGGCAGCCCCAGCATTTT.

V is TRBV10-3 and J is TRBJ1-2, with 8 bases aligning to TRBD1. Trimming cost V 4 bases and J 0 bases; bases outside gene matches: 1. The length of the CDR3 is 14 residues. The germline gives CDR1 ENHRY, CDR2 SYGVKD. The chain's CDR3 is CAISARGPNYGYTF. The CDR3, as DNA: TGTGCCATCAGTGCCAGGGGGCCTAACTATGGCTACACCTTC.

V and J are TRBV4-1 and TRBJ1-2; TRBD1 aligns across 11 bases. Germline V CDR1 and CDR2: MGHRA, YSYEKL. V dropped 2 bases and J dropped 4; count of bases not matched to a gene: 3. The CDR3 has 15 amino acids. CDR3 DNA sequence: TGCGCCAGCAGCCAAAGGACAGGGGGCGGCTATGGCTACACCTTC. Residues: CASSQRTGGGYGYTF.

This clonotype was seen more than once but under ten times. The J gene is TRBJ1-2, the V gene TRBV4-3, with no clear D. This CDR3 is 14 amino acids long. Germline V CDR1 and CDR2: LGHNA, YSLEER. V lost 0 bases and J lost 2, with 7 bases in between. In DNA, the CDR3 is TGCGCCAGCAGCCAAGATCCGACGAACTATGGCTACACCTTC. This codes for CASSQDPTNYGYTF.

The chain employs TRBV2 and TRBJ1-1; no reliable D call. CDR1 is SNHLY, CDR2 FYNNEI, per germline. This CDR3 has 14 amino acids. With 0 bases removed from V and 1 base from J, the gap between germline ends came to 6 bases. CDR3 coding DNA: TGTGCCAGCAGTGAAGCATCAGCGAACACTGAAGCTTTCTTT. Protein product: CASSEASANTEAFF.

This clonotype turned up a few times. The V call is TRBV10-3, the J call TRBJ1-6; weak D call: TRBD1 (6 bases). The V gene lost 3 bases and the J gene lost 1 base, with 13 bases spanning the gap. Germline V gene sequence: CDR1 ENHRY, CDR2 SYGVKD. This CDR3 comprises 17 residues. CDR3 sequence (DNA): TGTGCCATCAGTGACGGGACACGAGGGTCCTATAATTCACCCCTCCACTTT. This translates into CAISDGTRGSYNSPLHF.